The clone carrying this TCR beta chain was observed at least ten times. Looked up from germline, CDR1 is SGHTA and CDR2 is FQGNSA. CDR3 length: 16 amino acids. V dropped 5 bases and J dropped 0 bases, with 11 bases sitting between them. TCRdb re-called the RT-PCR reads through MiXCR, storing one row per CDR3 protein. The sample has hundreds of thousands of distinct CDR3 sequences, 11% to 15% seen once. The chain couples TRBV7-2 to TRBJ1-6; D is uncertain. The receptor comes from a female donor in good health, serving as a healthy control. Sequenced material: memory CD4+ T cells from blood. The CDR3 protein is CASSPQVSSYNSPLHF. The CDR3 nucleotides read TGTGCCAGCAGCCCCCAGGTCAGCTCCTATAATTCACCCCTCCACTTT.